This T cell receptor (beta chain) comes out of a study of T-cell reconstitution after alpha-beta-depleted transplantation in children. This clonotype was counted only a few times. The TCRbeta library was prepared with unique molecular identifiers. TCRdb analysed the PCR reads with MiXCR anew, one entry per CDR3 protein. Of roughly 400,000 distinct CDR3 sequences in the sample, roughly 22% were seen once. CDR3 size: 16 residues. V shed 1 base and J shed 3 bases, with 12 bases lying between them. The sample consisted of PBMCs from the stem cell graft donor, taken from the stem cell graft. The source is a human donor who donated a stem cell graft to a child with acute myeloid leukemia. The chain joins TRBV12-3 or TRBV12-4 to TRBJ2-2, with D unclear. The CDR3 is CASSLGSPSDTGELFF. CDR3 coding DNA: TGTGCCAGCAGTTTAGGTTCCCCATCCGACACCGGGGAGCTGTTTTTT.